The present TCR beta chain was sequenced within a study of blood T cell repertoires in COVID-19. The CDR3 spans 15 residues. V was pared by 0 bases and J by 5 bases, with 7 bases of the junction left unmatched. Looked up from germline, CDR1 is SGHRS and CDR2 is YFSETQ. The assay was immunoSEQ multiplex PCR, and TCRdb's table has in-frame clones only and misses some. Here the sample spans about 130,000 clones, 84% being singletons. Sequenced sample: peripheral blood. This receptor was obtained from a woman aged 80 or over with acute or convalescent COVID-19. The V call is TRBV5-1, the J call TRBJ2-5; 7 bases map to TRBD2. CDR3 protein: CASSLDAGVWETQYF. The CDR3 DNA follows: TGCGCCAGCAGCTTGGATGCGGGAGTATGGGAGACCCAGTACTTC.